The 31 T cell receptor beta chains below were found in one sample sequenced in a study of blood T cell repertoires in COVID-19. TCRdb's table, derived via immunoSEQ multiplex PCR, lists solely in-frame clones and lacks some. The repertoire holds roughly 140,000 clones, with under 90% as singletons. Material for sequencing was peripheral blood. These receptors were obtained from a woman aged 80 or older in a cohort sampled during active or convalescent COVID-19.

The chain joins TRBV18 to TRBJ2-7; possible D gene TRBD1, 5 bases. Germline CDR1 is KGHSH and CDR2 is LQKENI. The V end was cut by 2 bases, the J end by 3 bases, with 8 bases between. This CDR3 is built from 13 residues. The CDR3 region has the DNA TGTGCCAGCTCACCAAGACAGAACTACGAGCAGTACTTC. Amino acids: CASSPRQNYEQYF.

The chain joins TRBV2 to TRBJ2-3, with 12 bases that match TRBD2. V was pared by 5 bases and J by 5 bases, with 8 bases of the junction left unmatched. CDR3 size: 16 residues. Germline V gives CDR1 SNHLY, CDR2 FYNNEI. As DNA, the CDR3 is TGTGCCAGCAGTAGTCCTAGCGGGGGGGCCGGAGATACGCAGTATTTT. Encoded protein: CASSSPSGGAGDTQYF.

The V gene is TRBV7-2, the J gene TRBJ1-1, with 9 bases matching TRBD1. Looked up from germline, CDR1 is SGHTA and CDR2 is FQGNSA. V lost 0 bases, J lost 5 bases, and 4 bases stayed unmatched. The CDR3 sequence is 15 residues long. CDR3 residues: CASSLATDRGTEAFF. CDR3 DNA: TGTGCCAGCAGCTTAGCCACGGACAGGGGAACTGAAGCTTTCTTT.

This chain links TRBV6-5 with TRBJ1-1, with a weak D call TRBD1 (6 bases). The CDR3 length is 13 residues. Trimming took 6 bases from V and 4 from J, leaving 12 bases between them. CDR1 MNHEY and CDR2 SVGAGI come from the germline V gene. CDR3 region: CASRKTGATEAFF. CDR3 bases: TGTGCCAGCAGGAAGACAGGTGCCACTGAAGCTTTCTTT.

The V call is TRBV7-3, the J call TRBJ2-1, with 9 bases matching TRBD2. V trimming: 2 bases; J trimming: 7 bases; junction bases outside the gene matches: 12. The CDR3 contains 17 residues. Germline assignment: CDR1 SGHTA and CDR2 FQGTGA. The CDR3 here is CASSLAASGVRSNEQFF. For the CDR3, the DNA is TGTGCCAGCAGCTTAGCGGCTAGCGGGGTTCGGAGTAATGAGCAGTTCTTC.

The chain uses TRBV19 and TRBJ1-5; 7 nucleotides align to TRBD1. The trim removed 8 bases at V and 5 bases at J, leaving 3 bases unmatched. This CDR3 region has 12 residues. Germline lookup yields CDR1 LNHDA and CDR2 SQIVND (reference sequence). In DNA, the CDR3 is TGTGCCAGTCGGGACAGAGATCAGCCCCAGCATTTT. Its translation is CASRDRDQPQHF.

This rearrangement joins TRBV20-1 to TRBJ2-7; 7 bases match TRBD2. CDR1 DFQATT and CDR2 SNEGSKA come from the germline V gene (reference sequence). V trimming: 6 bases; J trimming: 4 bases; junction bases outside the gene matches: 3. This CDR3 has 11 residues. The CDR3 nucleotides read TGCAGTGCCTGGGGGGGGTACGAGCAGTACGTC. This codes for CSAWGGYEQYV.

This clone was detected once. The genes are TRBV7-9 and TRBJ1-2, with D hard to call. Looked up from germline, CDR1 is SEHNR and CDR2 is FQNEAQ (reference sequence). The CDR3 loop spans 14 amino acids. The V gene lost 1 base and the J gene lost 2 bases, with 8 bases spanning the gap. The CDR3 is CASSLVSVNYGYTF. CDR3 bases: TGTGCCAGCAGCTTAGTATCGGTCAACTATGGCTACACCTTC.

The chain uses TRBV7-3 and TRBJ2-5; 8 bases map to TRBD1. The CDR3 loop spans 13 amino acids. V dropped 5 bases and J dropped 5; count of bases not matched to a gene: 4. Germline assignment: CDR1 SGHTA and CDR2 FQGTGA. The CDR3 loop is CASSRTGRETQYF. The CDR3 nucleotides read TGTGCCAGCAGCCGGACAGGGAGGGAGACCCAGTACTTC.

This chain links TRBV2 with TRBJ1-2; D not resolved. The CDR3 has 14 residues. CDR1 is SNHLY and CDR2 is FYNNEI in the germline V gene. V lost 6 bases, J lost 8 bases, and 19 bases lay in between. The CDR3 sequence is CASRRTQLAYGYTF. The CDR3 region has the DNA TGTGCCAGCAGGCGGACTCAGCTCGCGTACGGCTACACCTTC.

The V and J genes are TRBV15 and TRBJ1-4, with D tentatively TRBD1 (5 bases). Between the trimmed V and J ends, which lost 6 bases and 12 bases, there was a span of 14 bases. The CDR3 sequence is 12 residues long. CDR1 is LNHNV and CDR2 is YYDKDF in the germline V gene (reference sequence). The CDR3 nucleotides read TGTGCCACCAGTCAGGGCCCGTCGGAACTGTTTTTT. Its protein product is CATSQGPSELFF.

CDR3 loop: CASSRRPGSDEQYV. The CDR3 DNA is TGTGCCAGCAGTCGTAGGCCGGGTTCCGACGAGCAGTACGTC. This chain connects TRBV6-5 to TRBJ2-7; D gene ambiguous. The germline gives CDR1 MNHEY, CDR2 SVGAGI. CDR3 size: 14 residues. Deletions cut 5 bases from V and 5 bases from J, with 16 bases between.

The CDR3 DNA reads TGTGCCAGCAGCTTTGACGGGGGGCTCTCCTACAATGAGCAGTTCTTC. Protein: CASSFDGGLSYNEQFF. The chain combines TRBV5-6 with TRBJ2-1; a possible D gene is TRBD2 (7 bases). The CDR3 is 16 amino acids. Germline V gene lookup returns CDR1 SGHDT and CDR2 YYEEEE. V was cut by 2 bases and J by 0 bases, with 12 bases left in between. Variable domain in full (rest from reference TRBV5-6 and TRBJ2-1): DAGVTQSPTHLIKTRGQQVTLRCSPKSGHDTVSWYQQALGQGPQFIFQYYEEEERQRGNFPDRFSGHQFPNYSSELNVNALLLGDSALYLCASSFDGGLSYNEQFFGPGTRLTVL.

The chain uses TRBV6-2 or TRBV6-3 and TRBJ1-1; 7 nucleotides match TRBD1. Germline CDR1 reads MNHEY; CDR2 reads SVGEGT. The CDR3 runs to 14 residues. Trimming cost V 5 bases and J 4 bases; bases outside gene matches: 7. CDR3 in DNA: TGTGCCAGCAGTCCGAACAGGGGACCCACTGAAGCTTTCTTT. Its translation: CASSPNRGPTEAFF.

V and J are TRBV20-1 and TRBJ2-1, with 8 bases that match TRBD2. The CDR3 spans 14 residues. The ends lost 3 bases at V and 2 bases at J; junction bases unmatched: 3. Germline assignment: CDR1 DFQATT and CDR2 SNEGSKA (reference sequence). CDR3 sequence reads: CSASSGGAYNEQFF. The CDR3 DNA follows: TGCAGTGCTAGTTCCGGGGGGGCCTACAATGAGCAGTTCTTC.

This rearrangement joins TRBV7-8 to TRBJ2-7; D is perhaps TRBD2 (6 bases). The germline gives CDR1 SGHVS, CDR2 FQNEAQ. Trimming removed 5 bases at V and 2 bases at J, with 16 bases between. The CDR3 contains 15 residues. The CDR3 loop reads CASSPGETPPYEQYF. The CDR3 nucleotides are TGTGCCAGCAGCCCGGGGGAGACCCCTCCCTACGAGCAGTACTTC.

This clone has a handful of counts. The chain joins TRBV2 to TRBJ2-1; 9 bases fit TRBD2. The germline V gene has CDR1 SNHLY and CDR2 FYNNEI. The CDR3 is 15 amino acids. Trimming took 3 bases from V and 8 from J; bases not matched to a gene: 8. The CDR3 loop is CASSDLAGLGHEQFF. The DNA for the CDR3 is TGTGCCAGCAGTGATCTAGCGGGGCTCGGCCATGAGCAGTTCTTC. The full variable domain, completed using reference TRBV2 and TRBJ2-1, is EPEVTQTPSHQVTQMGQEVILRCVPISNHLYFYWYRQILGQKVEFLVSFYNNEISEKSEIFDDQFSVERPDGSNFTLKIRSTKLEDSAMYFCASSDLAGLGHEQFFGPGTRLTVL.

There are a few counts of this clone. The CDR3 sequence is CASSATDTQYF. CDR3 nucleotide sequence: TGCGCCAGCAGTGCAACAGATACGCAGTATTTT. The V call is TRBV10-1, the J call TRBJ2-3; no reliable D call. Between the trimmed V and J ends, which lost 4 bases and 3 bases, there was a span of 2 bases. Germline loops: CDR1 WNHNN, CDR2 SYGVQD (reference sequence). This CDR3 is 11 amino acids long.

This chain connects TRBV6-5 to TRBJ2-1; 8 positions agree with TRBD1. V was clipped by 5 bases and J by 7 bases; unmatched bases: 4. CDR1 and CDR2 from the germline V gene are MNHEY and SVGAGI. The CDR3 runs to 13 residues. CDR3 region: CASSTHRGNEQFF. The CDR3 nucleotides read TGTGCCAGCAGTACACACAGGGGGAATGAGCAGTTCTTC.

The rearrangement links TRBV6-5 to TRBJ1-2, with TRBD1 identical over 9 bases. The germline CDR1 and CDR2 sequences are MNHEY and SVGAGI. Germline trimming cut 6 bases from V and 6 bases from J; bases unmatched to any gene: 2. The CDR3 contains 12 residues. This CDR3 is CASRGQGNGYTF. DNA for the CDR3: TGTGCCAGCAGGGGACAGGGAAATGGCTACACCTTC.

This clone was seen repeatedly, ten times or more. The V gene is TRBV7-9, the J gene TRBJ2-2, with D maybe TRBD1 (6 bases). Germline V CDR1 and CDR2: SEHNR, FQNEAQ (reference sequence). Trimming took 5 bases from V and 0 from J, leaving 10 bases between them. The CDR3 is 15 amino acids. CDR3 loop: CASSPDRSNTGELFF. CDR3 in DNA: TGTGCCAGCAGCCCGGACAGATCGAACACCGGGGAGCTGTTTTTT.

J is TRBJ1-3 and V is TRBV13; 9 bases are shared with TRBD1. V dropped 7 bases and J dropped 4; count of bases not matched to a gene: 5. This CDR3 region has 14 residues. Germline V lookup: CDR1 PRHDT, CDR2 FYEKMQ (reference sequence). The CDR3 region is CASTYRGQGNTIYF. CDR3 bases: TGTGCCAGCACTTACAGGGGGCAGGGAAACACCATATATTTT.

The chain combines TRBV3-1 (or the pseudogene TRBV3-2) with TRBJ1-4, with 9 positions matching TRBD1. Germline-derived CDR1 and CDR2 are LGHDT and YNNKEL (reference sequence). J was trimmed by 7 bases and V by 2 bases; bases with no gene match: 11. This CDR3 comprises 17 residues. CDR3 in DNA: TGTGCCAGCAGCCAAACATACAGGGGGCGAAGGGGTGAAAAACTGTTTTTT. Its translation: CASSQTYRGRRGEKLFF.

This chain links TRBV7-6 with TRBJ2-1; TRBD1 agrees at 8 bases. V lost 4 bases to trimming and J lost 1 base; unmatched junction nucleotides: 6. CDR3 length equals 16 residues. CDR1 and CDR2 from the germline V gene are SGHVS and FNYEAQ. The DNA of the CDR3 is TGTGCCAGCAGCTCCGCCTGGACAGGGTCCTACAATGAGCAGTTCTTC. It encodes CASSSAWTGSYNEQFF.

This clone was picked up one time. The chain has TRBV3-1 (or the pseudogene TRBV3-2) and TRBJ1-1, with D unresolved. With 2 bases removed from V and 5 bases from J, the gap between germline ends came to 3 bases. The CDR3 extends over 11 amino acids. CDR1 and CDR2 (germline): LGHDT, YNNKEL (reference sequence). The CDR3 is CASSQLTEAFF. CDR3 DNA: TGTGCCAGCAGCCAACTGACTGAAGCTTTCTTT.

The chain is built from TRBV7-3 and TRBJ2-3; TRBD2 aligns across 9 bases. CDR1 SGHTA and CDR2 FQGTGA come from the germline V gene. The CDR3 is 18 amino acids. The V gene end was trimmed by 5 bases and the J gene end by 0 bases; junction bases not matched to a gene: 12. The CDR3 sequence: CASSPRRAGGTSTDTQYF. The DNA of the CDR3 is TGTGCCAGCAGCCCTCGAAGAGCGGGGGGAACAAGCACAGATACGCAGTATTTT.

This chain joins TRBV28 and TRBJ2-5; 12 bases line up with TRBD2. The CDR3 length is 16 residues. Germline V gives CDR1 MDHEN, CDR2 SYDVKM. V was clipped by 2 bases and J by 2 bases; unmatched bases: 3. The DNA for the CDR3 is TGTGCCAGCAGTTTAGGACTAGCGGGGCCGCAAGAGACCCAGTACTTC. As protein: CASSLGLAGPQETQYF.

The rearrangement joins TRBV5-1 to TRBJ1-4; 7 nucleotides align to TRBD1. The length of the CDR3 is 17 residues. Trimming at V came to 1 base and at J to 0 bases, leaving 6 bases not matched to a gene. Germline CDR1 reads SGHRS; CDR2 reads YFSETQ. The CDR3 sequence: CASSLSRGVATNEKLFF. In DNA form, the CDR3 reads TGCGCCAGCAGCTTGAGCAGGGGGGTGGCAACTAATGAAAAACTGTTTTTT.

The chain links TRBV6-2 or TRBV6-3 to TRBJ2-1; D gene ambiguous. There are 12 residues in the CDR3. Germline V gene data show CDR1 as MNHEY and CDR2 as SVGEGT. V was cut by 2 bases and J by 7 bases, with 6 bases left in between. Written as DNA, the CDR3 is TGTGCCAGCAGTTACGGGCCAAATGAGCAGTTCTTC. Its translation is CASSYGPNEQFF.

The chain carries TRBV29-1 and TRBJ1-1; D is ambiguous. With 4 bases removed from V and 3 bases from J, the gap between germline ends came to 6 bases. The CDR3 consists of 11 residues. Germline V gene sequence: CDR1 SQVTM, CDR2 ANQGSEA. The CDR3 reads CSVGVYTEAFF. CDR3 DNA: TGCAGCGTTGGAGTATACACTGAAGCTTTCTTT.

This sequence joins TRBV9 and TRBJ2-3; 9 bases align to TRBD2. The CDR3 is made up of 17 amino acids. Germline V lookup: CDR1 SGDLS, CDR2 YYNGEE. The V and J ends lost 0 bases and 2 bases, in that order; junction bases with no gene match: 7. The CDR3 DNA sequence: TGTGCCAGCAGCGTAGGCGGGGGGGCCTTGCACACAGATACGCAGTATTTT. Its translation: CASSVGGGALHTDTQYF.